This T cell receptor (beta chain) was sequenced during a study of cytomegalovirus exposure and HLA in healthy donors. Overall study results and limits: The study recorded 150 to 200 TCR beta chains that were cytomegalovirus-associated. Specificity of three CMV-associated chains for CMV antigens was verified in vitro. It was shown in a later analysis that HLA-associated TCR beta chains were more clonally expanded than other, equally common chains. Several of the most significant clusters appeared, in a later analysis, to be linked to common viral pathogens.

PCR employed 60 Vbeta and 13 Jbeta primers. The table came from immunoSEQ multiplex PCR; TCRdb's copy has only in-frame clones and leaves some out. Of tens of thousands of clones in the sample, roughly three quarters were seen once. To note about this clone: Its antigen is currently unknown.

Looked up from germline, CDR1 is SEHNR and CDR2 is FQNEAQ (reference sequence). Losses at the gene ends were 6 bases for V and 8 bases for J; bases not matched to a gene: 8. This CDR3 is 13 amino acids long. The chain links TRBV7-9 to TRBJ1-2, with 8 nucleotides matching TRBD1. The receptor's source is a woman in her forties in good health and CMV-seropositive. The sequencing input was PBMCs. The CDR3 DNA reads TGTGCCAGCAGAAATCAGGGGGCGCGCGGCTACACCTTC. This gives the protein CASRNQGARGYTF. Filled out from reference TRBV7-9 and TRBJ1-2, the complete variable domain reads DTGVSQNPRHKITKRGQNVTFRCDPISEHNRLYWYRQTLGQGPEFLTYFQNEAQLEKSRLLSDRFSAERPKGSFSTLEIQRTEQGDSAMYLCASRNQGARGYTFGSGTRLTVV.